The present T cell receptor (beta chain) was sequenced within a study of identical twins. This clonotype appeared a few times. TCRdb redid the calling of the 5' RACE reads with MiXCR, one entry per CDR3 protein. This table holds hundreds of thousands of distinct CDR3 sequences, under 8.5% found once. The ends lost 0 bases at V and 6 bases at J; junction bases unmatched: 7. The CDR3 runs 16 residues. The germline V gene has CDR1 LGHDT and CDR2 YNNKEL (reference sequence). This sample also belongs to another study, concerning yellow fever vaccine responses in identical twins.

V gene TRBV3-1 combines with J gene TRBJ2-1, with 8 bases lining up with TRBD2. The receptor comes from a woman between 18 and 29 years old in good health. The sample was PBMCs. CDR3 nucleotides: TGTGCCAGCAGCCAAGATCTAGGCGGGAGGCGCAATGAGCAGTTCTTC. Translated, it gives CASSQDLGGRRNEQFF.